A selection of T cell receptor beta chains follows, all from one sample in a study of T-cell reconstitution after alpha-beta-depleted transplantation in children. TCRdb reprocessed the PCR reads via MiXCR and lists one record per CDR3 protein. Among 45,000 to 55,000 distinct CDR3 sequences listed, about 5% were seen once. This sample comprised PBMCs, mostly from graft donor cells, obtained 60 days after TCRalphabeta/CD19-depleted stem cell transplant. These receptors originate from a female patient aged 2 to 10 who had a stem cell transplant for aplastic anemia, so the T cells may come from the graft donor. The CDR3 runs from the conserved cysteine through the conserved F or W.

>TRBV4-1|12
CASSPGLLEQFF
>TRBV20-1|18
CSARDLPGGSSYNSPLHF
>TRBV14|16
CASSQLAGGADNEQFF
>TRBV18|15
CASSPSFGRGDTQYF
>TRBV5-1|13
CASSGGQNTEAFF
>TRBV7-9|16
CASSSTGPIKNTEAFF
>TRBV3-1|13
CAVGRKNTGELFF
>TRBV6-5|15
CASTKRDPGTDTQYF
>TRBV12-3/TRBV12-4|15
CASSSSGGSYNEQFF
>TRBV29-1|13
CSAQTSGANEQFF
>TRBV6-1|16
CASSEGSQGPYNEQFF
>TRBV11-2|17
CASSLEGLAGTWVDQFF
>TRBV11-2|14
CASSLGVWNTEAFF
>TRBV2|14
CASSLVRDLNEQFF
>TRBV12-3/TRBV12-4|14
CASSVRVNTDTQYF
>TRBV6-6|14
CASSRDRGGYGYTF
>TRBV20-1|13
CSARQGVGYGYTF
>TRBV5-6|17
CASSLGPKGSFSHEQYF
>TRBV7-2|15
CASSLVAGERTEAFF
>TRBV2|15
CASSEAGGPTGEQFF
>TRBV28|14
CASSLSGGAETQYF
>TRBV21-1|18
CASSILRDIGGENTEAFF
>TRBV7-3|12
CASSFEVGEQFF
>TRBV12-3/TRBV12-4|15
CASSRATSGNNEQFF
>TRBV20-1|13
CSNLKQDYTEAFF
>TRBV7-9|15
CASSFSTLRENTQYF
>TRBV18|16
CASSPHRPSSYNEQFF
>TRBV2|15
CASSEGGGQEQPQHF
>TRBV5-1|11
CASSSPTEQYF
>TRBV5-1|15
CASSWAGTNTGELFF
>TRBV29-1|13
CSARQGLQETQYF
>TRBV7-6|14
CASTQGTGTYEQYF
>TRBV29-1|16
CSVEVGILRSNNEQFF
>TRBV7-2|20
CASRRPPGQGFRYGTGELFF
>TRBV28|11
CASSLAGKAFF
>TRBV12-3/TRBV12-4|14
CASSTRTGFYGYTF
>TRBV28|13
CASSTGWAPEAFF
>TRBV20-1|12
CSAREEGYEQYF
>TRBV5-1|14
CASSLEGRGYEQYF
>TRBV23-1|17
CASSQPRTSGNTDTQYF
>TRBV6-1|20
CASSESPSGGAPSRTDTQYF